The present entry profiles one T cell receptor (beta chain) with its context. This specimen includes other DNA sequences encoding the same CDR3. These data belong to a study of cytomegalovirus exposure and HLA in healthy donors. V shed 4 bases and J shed 4 bases, with 11 bases lying between them. From germline, CDR1 is SGHRS and CDR2 YFSETQ. The CDR3 is made up of 13 amino acids. Generated by immunoSEQ multiplex PCR, the TCRdb table keeps only in-frame clones and is missing some. The sample carries over 250,000 clones, roughly 87% recorded once. This clonotype was sampled from a woman in her twenties or thirties in good health and CMV-seropositive. V is TRBV5-1 and J is TRBJ1-1; D may be TRBD1 (6 bases). Sequenced material: PBMCs. CDR3 sequence (DNA): TGCGCCAGCAGCCTGACAGGCAGCACTGAAGCTTTCTTT. This encodes CASSLTGSTEAFF.